The clone carrying this TCR beta chain was picked up one time. The sample is drawn from a study of blood T cell repertoires in COVID-19. Study-wide background: Specimens from acute and convalescent COVID-19 originated in the United States, Italy and Spain. The cDNA or gDNA used as material had been derived from T cells, B-cell-depleted T cells, or PBMCs.

Authors' analysis steps: For nucleated cells, counts were estimated from reference gene primer amplification. The assay was immunoSEQ multiplex PCR, and TCRdb's table has in-frame clones only and misses some. The DNA was the basis for D and trimming; V, J and clone size are from that table. The data contain over 100,000 clones, around 86% of them singletons. The germline gives CDR1 MNHEY, CDR2 SVGEGT. V lost 4 bases, J lost 4 bases, and 10 bases lay in between. The CDR3 spans 13 residues. This TCR was recovered from a man aged 50 or older with active or convalescent COVID-19. The chain links TRBV6-2 or TRBV6-3 to TRBJ1-2, with a weak D call TRBD1 (5 bases). Source material: peripheral blood. CDR3 in amino acids: CASSSGGFYGYTF. The CDR3 DNA sequence: TGTGCCAGCAGTTCGGGGGGTTTCTATGGCTACACCTTC.